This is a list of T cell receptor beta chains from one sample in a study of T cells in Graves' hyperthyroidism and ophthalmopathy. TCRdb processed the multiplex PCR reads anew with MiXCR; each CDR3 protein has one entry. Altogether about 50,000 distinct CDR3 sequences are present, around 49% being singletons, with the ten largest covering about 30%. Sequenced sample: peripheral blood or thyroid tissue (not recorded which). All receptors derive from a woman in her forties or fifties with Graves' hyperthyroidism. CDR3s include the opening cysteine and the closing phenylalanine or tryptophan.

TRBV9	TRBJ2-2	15	CASSVGWENTVELFF
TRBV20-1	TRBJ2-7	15	CSARGGRDRGREQYF
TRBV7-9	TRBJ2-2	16	CASSGRGSAGTGELFF
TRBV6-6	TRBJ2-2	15	CASSEQPGQAGELFF
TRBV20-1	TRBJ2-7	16	CSAREDRGVLGCEQYF
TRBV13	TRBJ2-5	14	CASSLAGDWETQYF
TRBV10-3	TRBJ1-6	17	CAISAQGTTSYNSPLHF
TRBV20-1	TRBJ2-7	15	CSARVSDRGQYEQYF
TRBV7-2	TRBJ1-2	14	CASSLKKGKNGNTF
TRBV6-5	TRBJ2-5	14	CASSYRTAGETQYF
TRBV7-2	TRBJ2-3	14	CASSLTGTSNTQYF
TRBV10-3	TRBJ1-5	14	CAISRDRVNQPQHF
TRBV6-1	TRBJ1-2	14	CASTHQGGDYGYTF
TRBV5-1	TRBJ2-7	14	CASSLDSWGYEQYF
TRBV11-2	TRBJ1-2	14	CASSLVGRAYGYTF
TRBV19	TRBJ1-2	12	CASWAGTYGYTF
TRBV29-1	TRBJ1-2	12	CSAAGGDYGYTF
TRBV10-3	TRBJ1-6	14	CVINDRGSESPLHF
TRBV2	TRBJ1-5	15	CASSKGQGGNQPQHF
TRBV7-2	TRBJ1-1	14	CASTLGGFNTEAFF
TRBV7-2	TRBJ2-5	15	CASSPSDAFQETQYF